This T cell receptor (beta chain) is drawn from a study of blood T cell repertoires in COVID-19. Study-wide background: Spain, Italy and the United States supplied samples that represented acute and convalescent COVID-19.

Original data processing: Quantification of nucleated cells was approximated via reference gene primer amplification. Using immunoSEQ multiplex PCR, the repertoire was profiled, and TCRdb retains in-frame clones only, with some absent. Clone size and V and J calls were adopted from that table, with D and trimming inferred from the DNA. Among around 63,000 clones listed, around 87% were seen once. Trimming cost V 1 base and J 4 bases; bases outside gene matches: 3. The CDR3 has 15 amino acids. Per germline, CDR1 SGHDT and CDR2 YYEEEE. This TCR derives from a man in his sixties with acute or convalescent COVID-19. The chain couples TRBV5-6 to TRBJ1-5; 9 bases fit TRBD1. The specimen was peripheral blood. The CDR3 region has the DNA TGTGCCAGCAGCTTGTGGGACAGGGATAATCAGCCCCAGCATTTT. Amino acids: CASSLWDRDNQPQHF.